Listed below are T cell receptor beta chains from one sample, sequenced in a study of neurological immune-mediated disorders. One entry per CDR3 protein results from TCRdb running MiXCR on the 5' RACE reads. The data contain about 70,000 distinct CDR3 sequences, roughly 3% of them singletons. The sample comprised PBMCs. Receptors originate from a woman in her 50s with multiple sclerosis. Each CDR3 is given without its conserved first and last residue. Each record gives: V gene, J gene, CDR3 protein.

V: TRBV7-2
J: TRBJ1-2
CDR3: ASSLNSKGYGYT

V: TRBV29-1
J: TRBJ1-5
CDR3: SVQGSRCPPVGLHQPQH

V: TRBV5-5
J: TRBJ1-6
CDR3: ASSRDGNDYNSPLH

V: TRBV5-1
J: TRBJ2-3
CDR3: ASSLVGGHDTDTQY

V: TRBV4-3
J: TRBJ2-7
CDR3: ASSQGGTGSRHEQY

V: TRBV5-6
J: TRBJ1-2
CDR3: ASSLPVGGYT

V: TRBV10-3
J: TRBJ1-5
CDR3: AIRDPDRGGGQPQH

V: TRBV7-2
J: TRBJ2-5
CDR3: ASSFRGETQY

V: TRBV20-1
J: TRBJ2-1
CDR3: SARGLAGDYNEQF

V: TRBV20-1
J: TRBJ1-5
CDR3: SAQKTGMNQPQH

V: TRBV20-1
J: TRBJ1-6
CDR3: SANRDPSNSPLH

V: TRBV18
J: TRBJ2-7
CDR3: ASSPAQAYEQY

V: TRBV6-5
J: TRBJ2-3
CDR3: ASSYSAPVGADTQY

V: TRBV20-1
J: TRBJ2-7
CDR3: SAPSGGSYEQY